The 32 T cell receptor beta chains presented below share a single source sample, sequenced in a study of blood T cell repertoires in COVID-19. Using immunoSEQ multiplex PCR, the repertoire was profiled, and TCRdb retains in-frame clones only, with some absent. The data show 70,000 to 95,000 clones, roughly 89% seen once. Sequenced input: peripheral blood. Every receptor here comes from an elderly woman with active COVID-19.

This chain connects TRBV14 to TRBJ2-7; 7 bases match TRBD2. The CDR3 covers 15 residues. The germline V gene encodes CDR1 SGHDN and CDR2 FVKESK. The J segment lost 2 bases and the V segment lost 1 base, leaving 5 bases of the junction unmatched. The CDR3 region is CASSQGQGGTYEQYF. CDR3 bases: TGTGCCAGCAGCCAAGGCCAGGGAGGGACCTACGAGCAGTACTTC.

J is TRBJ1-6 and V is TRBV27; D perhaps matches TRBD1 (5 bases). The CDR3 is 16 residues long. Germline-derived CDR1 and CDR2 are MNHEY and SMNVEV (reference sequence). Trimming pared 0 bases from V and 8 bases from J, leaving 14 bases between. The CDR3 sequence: CASSLSGGGFYSPLHF. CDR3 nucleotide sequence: TGTGCCAGCAGTTTATCAGGCGGGGGGTTTTATTCACCCCTCCACTTT.

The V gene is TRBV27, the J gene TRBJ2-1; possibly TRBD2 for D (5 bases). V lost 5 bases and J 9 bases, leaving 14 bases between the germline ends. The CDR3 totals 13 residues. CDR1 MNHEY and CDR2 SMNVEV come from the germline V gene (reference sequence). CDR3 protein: CASSPDGVVEQFF. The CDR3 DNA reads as TGTGCCAGCAGTCCAGACGGGGTGGTTGAGCAGTTCTTC.

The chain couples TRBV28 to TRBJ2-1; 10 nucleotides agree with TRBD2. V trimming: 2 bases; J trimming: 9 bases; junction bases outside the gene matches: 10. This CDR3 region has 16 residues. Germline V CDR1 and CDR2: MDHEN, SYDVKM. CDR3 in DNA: TGTGCCAGCAGTTTACCCGGTCTAGCGGGAGCTAGTGAGCAGTTCTTC. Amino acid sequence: CASSLPGLAGASEQFF. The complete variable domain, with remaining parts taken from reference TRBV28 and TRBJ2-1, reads DVKVTQSSRYLVKRTGEKVFLECVQDMDHENMFWYRQDPGLGLRLIYFSYDVKMKEKGDIPEGYSVSREKKERFSLILESASTNQTSMYLCASSLPGLAGASEQFFGPGTRLTVL.

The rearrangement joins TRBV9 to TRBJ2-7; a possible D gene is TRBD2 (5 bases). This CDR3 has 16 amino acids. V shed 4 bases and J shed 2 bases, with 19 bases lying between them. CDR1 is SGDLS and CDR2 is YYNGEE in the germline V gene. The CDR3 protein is CASSFSLEAPTYEQYF. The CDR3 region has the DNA TGTGCCAGCAGCTTCTCCCTGGAGGCCCCCACCTACGAGCAGTACTTC.

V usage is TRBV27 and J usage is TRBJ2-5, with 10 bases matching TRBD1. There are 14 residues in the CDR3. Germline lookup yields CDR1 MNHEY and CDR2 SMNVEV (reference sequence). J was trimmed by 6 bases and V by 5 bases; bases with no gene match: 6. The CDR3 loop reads CASSAWTGGKTQYF. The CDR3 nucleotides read TGTGCCAGCAGTGCTTGGACAGGGGGAAAGACCCAGTACTTC.

Here the CDR3 DNA reads TGCGCCAGCAGCCCGGGGATGGCTAGCGGGAGACGGGAGCAGTACTTC. This codes for CASSPGMASGRREQYF. This chain connects TRBV4-1 to TRBJ2-7, with TRBD2 matching over 10 bases. This CDR3 spans 16 amino acids. CDR1 is MGHRA, CDR2 YSYEKL, per germline. Germline trimming cut 4 bases from V and 7 bases from J; bases unmatched to any gene: 13.

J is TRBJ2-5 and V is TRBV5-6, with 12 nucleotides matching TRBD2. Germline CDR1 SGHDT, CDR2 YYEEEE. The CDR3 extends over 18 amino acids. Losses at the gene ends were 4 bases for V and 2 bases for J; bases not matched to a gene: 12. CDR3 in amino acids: CASSRRTSGIPKQETQYF. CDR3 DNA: TGTGCCAGCAGCCGCCGGACTAGCGGGATTCCGAAACAAGAGACCCAGTACTTC.

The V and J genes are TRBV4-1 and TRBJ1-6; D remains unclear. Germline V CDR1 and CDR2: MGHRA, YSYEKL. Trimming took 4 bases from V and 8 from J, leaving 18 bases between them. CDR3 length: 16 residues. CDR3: CASSRNTGIGYSPLHF. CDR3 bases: TGCGCCAGCAGCCGGAACACCGGGATAGGTTATTCACCCCTCCACTTT.

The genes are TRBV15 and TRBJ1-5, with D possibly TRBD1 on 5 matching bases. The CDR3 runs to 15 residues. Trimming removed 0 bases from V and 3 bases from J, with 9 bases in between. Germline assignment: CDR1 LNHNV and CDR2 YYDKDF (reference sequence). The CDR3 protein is CATSRDRGFNQPQHF. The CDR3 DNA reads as TGTGCCACCAGCAGAGATCGGGGGTTCAATCAGCCCCAGCATTTT.

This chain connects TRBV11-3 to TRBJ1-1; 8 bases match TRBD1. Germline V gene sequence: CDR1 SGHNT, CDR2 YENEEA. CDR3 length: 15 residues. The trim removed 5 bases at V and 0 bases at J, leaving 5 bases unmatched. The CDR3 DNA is TGTGCCAGCAGCCCCGGACAGGGTTTGAACACTGAAGCTTTCTTT. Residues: CASSPGQGLNTEAFF.

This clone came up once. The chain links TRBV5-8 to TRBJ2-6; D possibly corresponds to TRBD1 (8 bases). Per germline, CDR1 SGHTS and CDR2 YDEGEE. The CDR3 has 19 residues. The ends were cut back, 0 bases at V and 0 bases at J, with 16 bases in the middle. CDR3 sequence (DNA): TGTGCCAGCAGCTTGGACAGGGGGGGGATTATCTCTGGGGCCAACGTCCTGACTTTC. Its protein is CASSLDRGGIISGANVLTF.

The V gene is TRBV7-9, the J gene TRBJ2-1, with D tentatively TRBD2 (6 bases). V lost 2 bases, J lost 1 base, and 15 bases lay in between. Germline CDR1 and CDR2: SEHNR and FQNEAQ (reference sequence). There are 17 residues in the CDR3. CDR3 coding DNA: TGTGCCAGCAGCTTATACCCTCTAGCGACATCCTACAATGAGCAGTTCTTC. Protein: CASSLYPLATSYNEQFF.

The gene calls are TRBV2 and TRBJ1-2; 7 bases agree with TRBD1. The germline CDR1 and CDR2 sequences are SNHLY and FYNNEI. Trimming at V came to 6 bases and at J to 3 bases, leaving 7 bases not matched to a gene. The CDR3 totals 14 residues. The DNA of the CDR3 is TGTGCCAGCAGGGCGACAGGGCTCGACTATGGCTACACCTTC. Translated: CASRATGLDYGYTF.

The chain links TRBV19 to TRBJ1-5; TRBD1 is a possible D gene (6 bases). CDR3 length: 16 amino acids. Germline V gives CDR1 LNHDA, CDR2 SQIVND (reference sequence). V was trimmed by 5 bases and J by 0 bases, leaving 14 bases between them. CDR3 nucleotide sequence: TGTGCCAGTAGTGAACAGGGTAACCCTAGCAATCAGCCCCAGCATTTT. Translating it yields CASSEQGNPSNQPQHF.

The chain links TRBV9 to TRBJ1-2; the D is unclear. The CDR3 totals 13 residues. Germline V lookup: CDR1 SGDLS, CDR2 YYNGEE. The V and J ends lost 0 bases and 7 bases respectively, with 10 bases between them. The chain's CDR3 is CASSVGGSGGYTF. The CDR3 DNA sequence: TGTGCCAGCAGCGTAGGAGGGAGCGGTGGCTACACCTTC.

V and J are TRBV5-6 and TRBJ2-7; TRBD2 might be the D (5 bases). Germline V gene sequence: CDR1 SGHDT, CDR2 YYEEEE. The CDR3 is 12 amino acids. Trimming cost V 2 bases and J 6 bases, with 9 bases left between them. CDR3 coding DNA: TGTGCCAGCAGCTTTGTAGAGGGCGAGCAGTACTTC. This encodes CASSFVEGEQYF.

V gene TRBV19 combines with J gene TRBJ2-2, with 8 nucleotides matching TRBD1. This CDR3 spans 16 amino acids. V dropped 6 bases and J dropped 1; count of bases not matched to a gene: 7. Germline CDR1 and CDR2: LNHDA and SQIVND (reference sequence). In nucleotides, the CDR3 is TGTGCCAGTAGATCGTCCGGGACAGGGAACACCGGGGAGCTGTTTTTT. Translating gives CASRSSGTGNTGELFF. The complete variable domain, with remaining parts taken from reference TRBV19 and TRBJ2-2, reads DGGITQSPKYLFRKEGQNVTLSCEQNLNHDAMYWYRQDPGQGLRLIYYSQIVNDFQKGDIAEGYSVSREKKESFPLTVTSAQKNPTAFYLCASRSSGTGNTGELFFGEGSRLTVL.

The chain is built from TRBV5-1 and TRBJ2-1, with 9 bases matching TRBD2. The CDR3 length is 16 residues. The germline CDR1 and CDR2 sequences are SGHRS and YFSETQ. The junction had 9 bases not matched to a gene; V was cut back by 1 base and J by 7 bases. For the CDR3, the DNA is TGCGCCAGCAGCTTGTGGGGTAGCGGGAGTCTAAATGAGCAGTTCTTC. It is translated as CASSLWGSGSLNEQFF.

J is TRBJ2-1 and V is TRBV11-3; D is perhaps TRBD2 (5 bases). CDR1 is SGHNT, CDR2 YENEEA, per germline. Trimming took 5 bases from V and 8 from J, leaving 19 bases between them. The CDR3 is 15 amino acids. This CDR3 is CASSLGGGERDEQFF. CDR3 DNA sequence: TGTGCCAGCAGCCTTGGAGGTGGGGAACGGGATGAGCAGTTCTTC.

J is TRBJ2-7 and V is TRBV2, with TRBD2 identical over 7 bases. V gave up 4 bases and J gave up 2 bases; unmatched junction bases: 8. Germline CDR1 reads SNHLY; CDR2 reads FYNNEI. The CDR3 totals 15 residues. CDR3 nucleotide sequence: TGTGCCAGCAGTGCTCTAGCGGACCGTACCTACGAGCAGTACTTC. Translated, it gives CASSALADRTYEQYF.

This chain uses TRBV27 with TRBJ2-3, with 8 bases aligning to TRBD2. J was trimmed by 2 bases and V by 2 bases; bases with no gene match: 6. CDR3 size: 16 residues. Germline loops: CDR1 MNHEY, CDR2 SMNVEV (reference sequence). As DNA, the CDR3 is TGTGCCAGCAGTTTACGGCCTAGCGGGTACACAGATACGCAGTATTTT. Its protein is CASSLRPSGYTDTQYF.

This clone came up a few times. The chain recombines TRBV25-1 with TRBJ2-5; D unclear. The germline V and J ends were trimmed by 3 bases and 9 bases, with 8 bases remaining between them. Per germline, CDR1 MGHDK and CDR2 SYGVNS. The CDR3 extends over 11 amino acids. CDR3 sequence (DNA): TGTGCCAGCAGTGACCCGGGTCCCCAGTACTTC. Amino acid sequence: CASSDPGPQYF. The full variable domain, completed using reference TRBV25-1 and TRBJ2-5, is EADIYQTPRYLVIGTGKKITLECSQTMGHDKMYWYQQDPGMELHLIHYSYGVNSTEKGDLSSESTVSRIRTEHFPLTLESARPSHTSQYLCASSDPGPQYFGPGTRLLVL.

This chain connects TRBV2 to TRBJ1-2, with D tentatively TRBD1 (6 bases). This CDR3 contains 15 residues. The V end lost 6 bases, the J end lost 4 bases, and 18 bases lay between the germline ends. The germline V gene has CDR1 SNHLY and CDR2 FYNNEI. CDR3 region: CASSEIGQTVYGYTF. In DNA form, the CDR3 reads TGTGCCAGCAGCGAGATCGGACAGACAGTCTATGGCTACACCTTC.

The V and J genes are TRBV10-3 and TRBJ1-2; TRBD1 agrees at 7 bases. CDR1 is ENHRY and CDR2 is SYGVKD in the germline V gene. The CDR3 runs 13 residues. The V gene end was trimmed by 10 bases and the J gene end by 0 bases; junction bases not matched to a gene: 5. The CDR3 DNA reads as TGTGCCAGCGGGACAGCCCCTAACTATGGCTACACCTTC. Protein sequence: CASGTAPNYGYTF.

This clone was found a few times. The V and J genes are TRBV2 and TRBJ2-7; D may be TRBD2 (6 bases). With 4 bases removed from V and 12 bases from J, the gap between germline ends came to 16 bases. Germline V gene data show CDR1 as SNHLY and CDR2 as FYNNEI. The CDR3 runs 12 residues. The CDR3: CASSGPGTGLYF. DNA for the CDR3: TGTGCCAGCAGTGGACCGGGGACTGGGCTGTACTTC.

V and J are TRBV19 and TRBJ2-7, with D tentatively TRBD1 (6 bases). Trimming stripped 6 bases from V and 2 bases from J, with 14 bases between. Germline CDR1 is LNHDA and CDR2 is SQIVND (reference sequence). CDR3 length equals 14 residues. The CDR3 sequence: CASSPDSPTYEQYF. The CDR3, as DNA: TGTGCCAGTAGCCCGGACAGCCCCACCTACGAGCAGTACTTC.

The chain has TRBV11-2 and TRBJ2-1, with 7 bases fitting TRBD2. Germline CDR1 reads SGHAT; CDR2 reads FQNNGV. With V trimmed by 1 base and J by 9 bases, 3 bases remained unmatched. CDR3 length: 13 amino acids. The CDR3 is CASSLGGGLEQFF. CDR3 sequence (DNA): TGTGCCAGCAGCTTAGGGGGGGGACTTGAGCAGTTCTTC.

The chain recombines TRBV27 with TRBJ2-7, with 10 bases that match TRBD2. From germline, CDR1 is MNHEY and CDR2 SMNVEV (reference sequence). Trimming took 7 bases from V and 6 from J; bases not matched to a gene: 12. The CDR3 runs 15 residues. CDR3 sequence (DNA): TGTGCCAGCAAGGAACTAGCGGGAAGCCGCGGCGAGCAGTACTTC. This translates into CASKELAGSRGEQYF.

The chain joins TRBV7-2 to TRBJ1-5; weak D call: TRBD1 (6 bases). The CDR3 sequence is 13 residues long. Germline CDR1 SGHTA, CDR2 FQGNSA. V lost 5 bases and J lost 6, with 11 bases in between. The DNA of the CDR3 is TGTGCCAGCAGCCCACAGGGCGGTCAGCCCCAGCATTTT. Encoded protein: CASSPQGGQPQHF.

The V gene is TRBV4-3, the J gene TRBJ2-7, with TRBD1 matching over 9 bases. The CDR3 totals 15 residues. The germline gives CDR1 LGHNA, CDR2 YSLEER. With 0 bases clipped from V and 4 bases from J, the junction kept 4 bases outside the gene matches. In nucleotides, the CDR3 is TGCGCCAGCAGCCAAGATACAGGGGGCGGGTACGAGCAGTACTTC. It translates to CASSQDTGGGYEQYF.

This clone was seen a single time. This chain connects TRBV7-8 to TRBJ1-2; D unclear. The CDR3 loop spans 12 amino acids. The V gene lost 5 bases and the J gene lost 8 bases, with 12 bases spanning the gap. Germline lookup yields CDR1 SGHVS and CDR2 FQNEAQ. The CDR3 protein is CASSPPQYGYTF. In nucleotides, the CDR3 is TGTGCCAGCAGCCCACCACAGTACGGCTACACCTTC. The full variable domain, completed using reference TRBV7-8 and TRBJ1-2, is GAGVSQSPRYKVAKRGQDVALRCDPISGHVSLFWYQQALGQGPEFLTYFQNEAQLDKSGLPSDRFFAERPEGSVSTLKIQRTQQEDSAVYLCASSPPQYGYTFGSGTRLTVV.